The clone carrying this T cell receptor beta chain was picked up one time. These data come from a study of cytotoxic CD8 clonotypes in ibrutinib-treated CLL. The table came from immunoSEQ multiplex PCR; TCRdb's copy has only in-frame clones and leaves some out. The repertoire holds some 50,000 clones, with 69% as singletons. Deletions cut 4 bases from V and 1 base from J, with 10 bases between. This CDR3 contains 13 residues. Germline CDR1 reads GTSNPN; CDR2 reads SVGIG (reference sequence). This clonotype originated in a human donor with chronic lymphocytic leukemia. The material was PBMCs, obtained after 12 months of ibrutinib treatment. The chain uses TRBV30 and TRBJ1-1; D not resolved. The CDR3 DNA reads TGTGCCTGGACCGGGGTTGGGAACACTGAAGCTTTCTTT. Protein: CAWTGVGNTEAFF.